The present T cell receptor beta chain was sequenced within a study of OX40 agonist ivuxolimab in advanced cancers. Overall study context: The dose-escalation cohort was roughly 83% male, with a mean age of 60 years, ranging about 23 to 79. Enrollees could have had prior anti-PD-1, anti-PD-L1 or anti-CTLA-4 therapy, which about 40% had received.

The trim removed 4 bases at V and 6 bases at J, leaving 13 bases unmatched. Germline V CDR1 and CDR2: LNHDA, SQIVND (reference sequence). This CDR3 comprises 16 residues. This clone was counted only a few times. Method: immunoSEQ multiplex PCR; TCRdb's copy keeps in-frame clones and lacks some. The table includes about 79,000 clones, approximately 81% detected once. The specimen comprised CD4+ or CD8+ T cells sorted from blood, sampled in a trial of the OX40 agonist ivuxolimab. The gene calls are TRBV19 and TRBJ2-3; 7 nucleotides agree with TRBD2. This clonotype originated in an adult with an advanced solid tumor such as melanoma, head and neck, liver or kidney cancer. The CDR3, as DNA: TGTGCCAGTAGTAGTACTAGCGCCCGAGGTCGGGATACGCAGTATTTT. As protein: CASSSTSARGRDTQYF.